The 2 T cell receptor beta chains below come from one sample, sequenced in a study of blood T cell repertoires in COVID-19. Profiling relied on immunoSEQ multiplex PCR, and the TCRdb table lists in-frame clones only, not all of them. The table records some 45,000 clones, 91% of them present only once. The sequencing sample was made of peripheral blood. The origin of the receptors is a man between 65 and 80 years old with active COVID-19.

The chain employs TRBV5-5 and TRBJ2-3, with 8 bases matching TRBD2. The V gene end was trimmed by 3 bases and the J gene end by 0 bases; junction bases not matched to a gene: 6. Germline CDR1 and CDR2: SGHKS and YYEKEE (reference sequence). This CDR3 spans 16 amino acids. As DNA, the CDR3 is TGTGCCAGCAGCTCGGTAGCGGGGACTAGCACAGATACGCAGTATTTT. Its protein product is CASSSVAGTSTDTQYF.

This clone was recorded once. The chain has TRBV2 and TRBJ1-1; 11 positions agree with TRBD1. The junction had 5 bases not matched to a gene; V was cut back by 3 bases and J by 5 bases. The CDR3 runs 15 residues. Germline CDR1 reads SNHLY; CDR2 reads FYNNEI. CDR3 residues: CASSEWGQGVTEAFF. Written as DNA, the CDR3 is TGTGCCAGCAGTGAGTGGGGACAGGGGGTGACTGAAGCTTTCTTT.